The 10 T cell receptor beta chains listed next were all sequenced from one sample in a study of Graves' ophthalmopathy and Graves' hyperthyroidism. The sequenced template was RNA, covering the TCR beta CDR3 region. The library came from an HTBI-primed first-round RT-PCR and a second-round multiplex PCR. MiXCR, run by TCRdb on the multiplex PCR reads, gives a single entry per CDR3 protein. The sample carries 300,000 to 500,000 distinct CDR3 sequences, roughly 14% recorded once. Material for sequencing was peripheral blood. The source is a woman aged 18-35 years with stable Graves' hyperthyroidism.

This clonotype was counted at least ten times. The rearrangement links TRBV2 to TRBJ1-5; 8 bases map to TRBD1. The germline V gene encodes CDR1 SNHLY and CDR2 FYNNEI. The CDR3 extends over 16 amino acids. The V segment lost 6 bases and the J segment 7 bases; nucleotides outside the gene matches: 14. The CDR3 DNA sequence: TGTGCCAGCAGCGACCTGGGCAGGGGGCGAGGGCAGCCCCAGCATTTT. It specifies CASSDLGRGRGQPQHF. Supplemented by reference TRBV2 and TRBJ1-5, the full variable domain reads EPEVTQTPSHQVTQMGQEVILRCVPISNHLYFYWYRQILGQKVEFLVSFYNNEISEKSEIFDDQFSVERPDGSNFTLKIRSTKLEDSAMYFCASSDLGRGRGQPQHFGDGTRLSIL.

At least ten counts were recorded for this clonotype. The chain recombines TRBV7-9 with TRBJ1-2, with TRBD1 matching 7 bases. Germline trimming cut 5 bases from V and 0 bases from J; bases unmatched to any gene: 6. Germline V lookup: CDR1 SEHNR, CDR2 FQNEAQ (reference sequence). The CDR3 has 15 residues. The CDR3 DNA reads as TGTGCCAGCAGCCCCACGGGACAGACTAACTATGGCTACACCTTC. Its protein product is CASSPTGQTNYGYTF.

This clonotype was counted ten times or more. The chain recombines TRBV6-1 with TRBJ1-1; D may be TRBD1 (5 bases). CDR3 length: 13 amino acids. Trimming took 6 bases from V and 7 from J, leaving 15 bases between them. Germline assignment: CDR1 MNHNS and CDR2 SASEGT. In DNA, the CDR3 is TGTGCCAGCAGCCAAGACGGGACGCGTGAAGCTTTCTTT. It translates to CASSQDGTREAFF.

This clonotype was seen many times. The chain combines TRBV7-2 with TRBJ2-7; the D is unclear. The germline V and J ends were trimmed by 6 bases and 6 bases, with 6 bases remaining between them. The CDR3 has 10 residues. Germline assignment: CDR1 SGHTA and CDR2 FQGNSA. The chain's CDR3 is CASSSPEQYF. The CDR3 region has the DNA TGTGCCAGCAGTTCTCCCGAGCAGTACTTC. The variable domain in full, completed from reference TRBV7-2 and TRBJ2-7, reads GAGVSQSPSNKVTEKGKDVELRCDPISGHTALYWYRQSLGQGLEFLIYFQGNSAPDKSGLPSDRFSAERTGGSVSTLTIQRTQQEDSAVYLCASSSPEQYFGPGTRLTVT.

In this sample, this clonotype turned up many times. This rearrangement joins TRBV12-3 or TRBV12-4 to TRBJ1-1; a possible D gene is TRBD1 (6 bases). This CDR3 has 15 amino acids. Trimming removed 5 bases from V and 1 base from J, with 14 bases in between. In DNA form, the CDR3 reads TGTGCCAGCAGTCCCGCCCGGACAGCGAACACTGAAGCTTTCTTT. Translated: CASSPARTANTEAFF.

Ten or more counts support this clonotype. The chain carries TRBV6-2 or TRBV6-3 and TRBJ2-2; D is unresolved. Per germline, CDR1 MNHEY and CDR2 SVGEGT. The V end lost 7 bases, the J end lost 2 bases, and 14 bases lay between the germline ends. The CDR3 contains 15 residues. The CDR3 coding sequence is TGTGCCAGCATGAGAAGGTTCCTTAACACCGGGGAGCTGTTTTTT. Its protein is CASMRRFLNTGELFF.

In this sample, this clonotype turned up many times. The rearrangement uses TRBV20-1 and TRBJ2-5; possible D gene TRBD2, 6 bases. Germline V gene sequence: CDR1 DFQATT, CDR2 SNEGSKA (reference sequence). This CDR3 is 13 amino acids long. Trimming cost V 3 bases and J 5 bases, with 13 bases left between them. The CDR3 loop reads CSARGVRGETQYF. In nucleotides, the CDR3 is TGCAGTGCTAGGGGGGTTCGGGGGGAGACCCAGTACTTC.

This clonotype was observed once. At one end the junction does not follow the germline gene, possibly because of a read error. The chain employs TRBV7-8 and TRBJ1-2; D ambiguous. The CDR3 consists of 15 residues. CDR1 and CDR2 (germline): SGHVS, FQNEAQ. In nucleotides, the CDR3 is TGTGCCAGCAGCGGAGGAATCGGGGTGGGGTATGGCTGCACCTTC. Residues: CASSGGIGVGYGCTF.

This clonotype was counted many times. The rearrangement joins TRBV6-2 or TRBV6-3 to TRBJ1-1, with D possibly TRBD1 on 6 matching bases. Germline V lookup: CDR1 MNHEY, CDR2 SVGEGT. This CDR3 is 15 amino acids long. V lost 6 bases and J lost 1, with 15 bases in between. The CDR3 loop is CASRGADRANTEAFF. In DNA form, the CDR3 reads TGTGCCAGCAGGGGGGCCGATCGAGCGAACACTGAAGCTTTCTTT.

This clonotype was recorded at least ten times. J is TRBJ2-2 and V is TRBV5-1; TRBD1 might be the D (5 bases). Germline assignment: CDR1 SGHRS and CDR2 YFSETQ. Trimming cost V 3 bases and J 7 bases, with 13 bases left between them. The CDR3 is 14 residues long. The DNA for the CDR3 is TGCGCCAGCAGCTCATACGGAAGGGGCGGGGAGCTGTTTTTT. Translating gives CASSSYGRGGELFF.